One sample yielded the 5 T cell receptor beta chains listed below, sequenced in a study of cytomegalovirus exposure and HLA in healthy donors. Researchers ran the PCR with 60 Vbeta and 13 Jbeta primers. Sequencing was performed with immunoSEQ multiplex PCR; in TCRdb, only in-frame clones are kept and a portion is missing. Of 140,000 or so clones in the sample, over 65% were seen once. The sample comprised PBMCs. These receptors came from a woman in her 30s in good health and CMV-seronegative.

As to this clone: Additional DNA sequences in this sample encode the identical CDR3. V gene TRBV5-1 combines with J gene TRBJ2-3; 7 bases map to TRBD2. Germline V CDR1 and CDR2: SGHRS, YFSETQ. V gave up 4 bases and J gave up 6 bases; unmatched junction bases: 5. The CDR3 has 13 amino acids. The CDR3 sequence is CASSRDYTDTQYF. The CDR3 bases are TGCGCCAGCAGCCGGGACTACACGGATACGCAGTATTTT. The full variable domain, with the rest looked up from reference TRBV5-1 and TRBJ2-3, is KAGVTQTPRYLIKTRGQQVTLSCSPISGHRSVSWYQQTPGQGLQFLFEYFSETQRNKGNFPGRFSGRQFSNSRSEMNVSTLELGDSALYLCASSRDYTDTQYFGPGTRLTVL.

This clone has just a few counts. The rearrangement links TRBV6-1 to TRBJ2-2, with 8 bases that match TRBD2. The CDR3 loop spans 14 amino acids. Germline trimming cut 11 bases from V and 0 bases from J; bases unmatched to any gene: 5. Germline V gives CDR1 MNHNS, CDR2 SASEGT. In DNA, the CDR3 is TGTGCCGGGCGACTAGCGCCGAACACCGGGGAGCTGTTTTTT. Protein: CAGRLAPNTGELFF.

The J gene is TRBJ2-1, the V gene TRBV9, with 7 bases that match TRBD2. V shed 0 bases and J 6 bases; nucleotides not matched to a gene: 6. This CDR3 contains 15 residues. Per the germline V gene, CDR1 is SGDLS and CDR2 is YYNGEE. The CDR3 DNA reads TGTGCCAGCAGCGTAGAAGGGAGGGCGTTCAATGAGCAGTTCTTC. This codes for CASSVEGRAFNEQFF. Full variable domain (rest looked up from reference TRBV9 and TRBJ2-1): DSGVTQTPKHLITATGQRVTLRCSPRSGDLSVYWYQQSLDQGLQFLIQYYNGEERAKGNILERFSAQQFPDLHSELNLSSLELGDSALYFCASSVEGRAFNEQFFGPGTRLTVL.

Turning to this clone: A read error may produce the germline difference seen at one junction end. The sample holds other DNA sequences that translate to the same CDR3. The CDR3 spells CSSSLTGSGYTF. In nucleotides, the CDR3 is TGTTCCAGCAGCCTGACAGGGTCTGGCTACACCTTC. The chain links TRBV7-9 to TRBJ1-2, with TRBD1 matching over 7 bases. The CDR3 has 12 amino acids. Per the germline V gene, CDR1 is SEHNR and CDR2 is FQNEAQ (reference sequence).

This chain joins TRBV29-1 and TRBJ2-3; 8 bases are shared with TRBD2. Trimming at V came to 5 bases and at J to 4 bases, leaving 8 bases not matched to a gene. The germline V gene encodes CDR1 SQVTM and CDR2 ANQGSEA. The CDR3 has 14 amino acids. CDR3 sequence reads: CSVTSGSTADTQYF. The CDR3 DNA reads TGCAGCGTTACCAGCGGGAGTACCGCAGATACGCAGTATTTT.